This T cell receptor (beta chain) stems from a study of blood T cell repertoires in COVID-19 (dated by TCRdb to the early 2020s). General notes on the study: Samples from collaborators originated in the United States, Italy and Spain and spanned both the acute and convalescent phases of COVID-19. The material from the prospective study consisted of cDNA or gDNA derived from T cells, B-cell-depleted T cells, or PBMCs. The dataset comprised deeply sampled blood TCRbeta repertoires from subjects exposed to, actively infected with, or recovered from COVID-19. A freely available public database, intended as a resource for researchers studying the immune response to SARS-CoV-2, is where the repertoires were released. Samples came from the ongoing ImmuneRACE study (first 160 participants) plus 1,254 subjects from 6 global collaborators. The sample metadata nearly always contained a de-identified subject ID, COVID-19 status, age in years and sex. Where available, HLA class I and class II types were taken from metadata supplied by the sample provider and were not determined by assay-based typing.

Overall study results and their limits: Clinical and demographic metadata were provided uncurated, with the amount varying by source and participant.

Each collaborating institution followed its own protocols to collect whole blood in K2EDTA tubes. For TCRbeta analysis, collaborators shipped samples as frozen whole blood, isolated PBMCs, or DNA extracted from either of those sample types. Based on the germline V gene (reference sequence), the CDR1 and CDR2 sequences are LGHDT and YNNKEL. The CDR3, cysteine through phenylalanine, is 15 amino acids long. Only the CDR3 region is kept as DNA, spanning 45 bases read in frame from base 1. Relative to germline, V is missing 4 bases and J is missing 3 bases, with 6 bases of the junction outside any gene match. Note on this clone: Its antigen specificity is not known. No much larger clone exists at a distance of one base, and base qualities are not known.

TCRbeta CDR3 regions were amplified from genomic DNA by means of the immunoSEQ Assay, a bias-controlled multiplex PCR. The study's own analysis went as follows. The number of nucleated cells in each sample was estimated from the amplification of reference gene primers within the assay. To quantify the absolute abundance of each unique TCRbeta CDR3 rearrangement, sequence reads were collapsed and filtered. For each sample, productive Simpson clonality was calculated as the square root of Simpson's diversity index over productive rearrangements. Here the immuneACCESS table is served through TCRdb, limited to in-frame sequences with V and J called. Missing clones are a known gap in these copies; in checked studies unresolved V genes cover under half, and the rest lacks a known reason. The DNA gave D and trimming, while V, J and clone size come from that table. The table for this sample lists about 110,000 clones; 80% to 90% of them were counted only once. The top ten constitute 7.9% of the sample.

Sequencing used peripheral blood. The TCR comes from a woman older than 75 with active or convalescent COVID-19. This chain is built from TRBV3-1 (or the pseudogene TRBV3-2) and TRBJ1-3, with TRBD1 identical over 7 junction bases. The DNA reads as follows: TGTGCCAGCAGCCCCAGACAGGGCGGTGGAAACACCATATATTTT. Translated, this gives CASSPRQGGGNTIYF.